One and the same sample provided the 29 T cell receptor beta chains below, sequenced in a study of response to subunit inactivated influenza vaccine. TCRdb fed the RT-PCR reads into MiXCR, producing one record per CDR3 protein. The sample includes about 780,000 distinct CDR3 sequences, 15% to 20% seen only once; the top ten take under 13%. Here the sequenced sample was PBMCs from blood, taken less than 6 days after vaccination. These receptors all stem from a man over 45 who received an inactivated influenza vaccine.

This clonotype was picked up many times. This rearrangement joins TRBV7-8 to TRBJ2-1; 7 bases align to TRBD1. Germline trimming cut 1 base from V and 2 bases from J; bases unmatched to any gene: 8. The germline V gene has CDR1 SGHVS and CDR2 FQNEAQ. CDR3 length: 17 residues. CDR3 coding DNA: TGTGCCAGCAGCTTAGTTAGGGGGCGCGTAACCTACAATGAGCAGTTCTTC. Protein: CASSLVRGRVTYNEQFF.

The rearrangement uses TRBV4-1 and TRBJ2-1, with 7 positions matching TRBD2. The V segment lost 1 base and the J segment 5 bases; nucleotides outside the gene matches: 5. This CDR3 is 15 amino acids long. The V gene's germline CDR1 is MGHRA and CDR2 YSYEKL. The CDR3 coding sequence is TGCGCCAGCAGCCAAGCGGGAGGAAAAAACAATGAGCAGTTCTTC. It specifies CASSQAGGKNNEQFF.

In its sample, this clonotype was seen a few times. The rearrangement uses TRBV24-1 and TRBJ2-2; tentatively, D is TRBD2 (6 bases). CDR3 length equals 14 residues. V was trimmed by 7 bases and J by 2 bases, leaving 10 bases between them. Germline V gene lookup returns CDR1 KGHDR and CDR2 SFDVKD. CDR3 nucleotide sequence: TGTGCCACCAGGGAGGGAGCTAACACCGGGGAGCTGTTTTTT. The encoded protein is CATREGANTGELFF.

This chain connects TRBV4-3 to TRBJ2-4; D is possibly TRBD1 (6 bases). V was pared by 3 bases and J by 0 bases, with 12 bases between. CDR1 LGHNA and CDR2 YSLEER come from the germline V gene. The CDR3 runs 16 residues. CDR3 in amino acids: CASSHAEGGAKNIQYF. The CDR3 DNA sequence: TGCGCCAGCAGCCATGCTGAAGGGGGAGCCAAAAACATTCAGTACTTC.

The V call is TRBV5-1, the J call TRBJ2-1, with a weak D call TRBD1 (6 bases). The CDR3 is 16 residues long. Per the germline V gene, CDR1 is SGHRS and CDR2 is YFSETQ. V was clipped by 4 bases and J by 5 bases, with 19 bases between them. CDR3: CASSPVGGLKNNEQFF. DNA of the CDR3: TGCGCCAGCAGCCCCGTTGGGGGCCTGAAGAACAATGAGCAGTTCTTC.

This chain uses TRBV11-2 with TRBJ2-1; no clear D. The CDR3 length is 13 residues. The V and J ends lost 6 bases and 1 base respectively, with 7 bases between them. CDR1 and CDR2 (germline): SGHAT, FQNNGV. The CDR3 is CASRDWSYNEQFF. CDR3 DNA: TGTGCCAGCAGAGACTGGTCCTACAATGAGCAGTTCTTC.

This clonotype has just a few counts. The genes are TRBV10-3 and TRBJ2-5; D is possibly TRBD1 (5 bases). Per the germline V gene, CDR1 is ENHRY and CDR2 is SYGVKD. This CDR3 region has 14 residues. The germline V and J ends were trimmed by 6 bases and 0 bases, with 11 bases remaining between them. The DNA for the CDR3 is TGTGCCATCAGGTGGATAGGGGACCAAGAGACCCAGTACTTC. Translated: CAIRWIGDQETQYF.

V gene TRBV7-2 combines with J gene TRBJ2-7; 8 bases line up with TRBD1. CDR3 length: 16 residues. V was clipped by 2 bases and J by 3 bases; unmatched bases: 9. Looked up from germline, CDR1 is SGHTA and CDR2 is FQGNSA. The CDR3 loop reads CASSLNSDRALYEQYF. CDR3 bases: TGTGCCAGCAGCTTAAACTCGGACAGGGCCCTCTACGAGCAGTACTTC.

In this sample, this clonotype turned up many times. This chain uses TRBV15 with TRBJ2-7; D possibly corresponds to TRBD2 (5 bases). The length of the CDR3 is 17 residues. V lost 0 bases and J 1 base, leaving 16 bases between the germline ends. CDR1 and CDR2 (germline): LNHNV, YYDKDF (reference sequence). The CDR3 loop reads CATSRDRARVVSYEQYF. CDR3 DNA: TGTGCCACCAGCAGAGATCGGGCGAGGGTCGTTTCCTACGAGCAGTACTTC. Filled out from reference TRBV15 and TRBJ2-7, the complete variable domain reads DAMVIQNPRYQVTQFGKPVTLSCSQTLNHNVMYWYQQKSSQAPKLLFHYYDKDFNNEADTPDNFQSRRPNTSFCFLDIRSPGLGDTAMYLCATSRDRARVVSYEQYFGPGTRLTVT.

V is TRBV28 and J is TRBJ2-7, with 11 bases that match TRBD2. After removal of 7 bases from V and 3 bases from J, the junction contained 5 bases not matched to a gene. The germline V gene has CDR1 MDHEN and CDR2 SYDVKM. The CDR3 covers 14 residues. The CDR3 bases are TGTGCCAGCAAGACTAGCGGGACACACTACGAGCAGTACTTC. This codes for CASKTSGTHYEQYF.

This clonotype was detected a few times. The chain uses TRBV9 and TRBJ2-2; D is ambiguous. The CDR3 length is 14 residues. From germline, CDR1 is SGDLS and CDR2 YYNGEE. The V end lost 0 bases, the J end lost 2 bases, and 5 bases lay between the germline ends. For the CDR3, the DNA is TGTGCCAGCAGCGTAGCCTCAAACACCGGGGAGCTGTTTTTT. Amino acid sequence: CASSVASNTGELFF.

This chain connects TRBV23-1 to TRBJ2-3; the D is unclear. TRBV23-1 is marked as an open reading frame, function uncertain. The CDR3 extends over 15 amino acids. The V gene lost 3 bases and the J gene lost 0 bases, with 10 bases spanning the gap. The DNA of the CDR3 is TGCGCCAGCAGTCAGTCCGGTACTAGCACAGATACGCAGTATTTT. Its protein is CASSQSGTSTDTQYF.

This clonotype has just a few counts. The chain links TRBV20-1 to TRBJ2-2; 8 nucleotides agree with TRBD2. Unmatched junction bases numbered 6, after V lost 6 bases and J lost 0 bases. Germline-derived CDR1 and CDR2 are DFQATT and SNEGSKA (reference sequence). The CDR3 has 15 residues. CDR3 bases: TGCAGTGCCCTTCTAGCGGGTTCGAACACCGGGGAGCTGTTTTTT. Its protein product is CSALLAGSNTGELFF.

This clonotype has ten or more counts. The V call is TRBV7-2, the J call TRBJ1-1; D gene ambiguous. Trimming shortened V by 1 base and J by 6 bases, and 12 bases separated the two germline ends. This CDR3 is 14 amino acids long. Germline CDR1 and CDR2: SGHTA and FQGNSA. The CDR3 coding sequence is TGTGCCAGCAGCTTAGTAGTTTCCTGGGCTGAAGCTTTCTTT. Translation: CASSLVVSWAEAFF.

This clonotype was seen a handful of times. The J gene is TRBJ1-1, the V gene TRBV4-3; D gene ambiguous. CDR3 length: 16 amino acids. The V gene's germline CDR1 is LGHNA and CDR2 YSLEER. V gave up 0 bases and J gave up 1 base, with 12 bases separating them. For the CDR3, the DNA is TGCGCCAGCAGCCAAGATCGAGCAGGACCGAACACTGAAGCTTTCTTT. The encoded protein is CASSQDRAGPNTEAFF.

The chain uses TRBV3-1 and TRBJ2-3; 8 nucleotides line up with TRBD2. Germline loops: CDR1 LGHDT, CDR2 YNNKEL (reference sequence). J gave up 6 bases and V 4 bases, and 12 bases lay outside the gene matches. CDR3 length: 16 amino acids. The CDR3 nucleotides are TGTGCCAGCAGCCCTGAAGCGGGAGAATTACCGGATACGCAGTATTTT. Its translation: CASSPEAGELPDTQYF.

The chain is built from TRBV20-1 and TRBJ1-5, with a tentative D call TRBD1 (5 bases). CDR1 and CDR2 (germline): DFQATT, SNEGSKA (reference sequence). With 4 bases removed from V and 8 bases from J, the gap between germline ends came to 15 bases. This CDR3 region has 13 residues. The CDR3 sequence: CSAKGQEHKPQHF. Here the CDR3 DNA reads TGCAGTGCTAAGGGGCAGGAGCACAAGCCCCAGCATTTT.

The chain joins TRBV5-1 to TRBJ2-5, with no clear D. The V and J ends lost 4 bases and 1 base respectively, with 8 bases between them. Per the germline V gene, CDR1 is SGHRS and CDR2 is YFSETQ. The CDR3 consists of 13 residues. The CDR3 spells CASSRPFQETQYF. As DNA, the CDR3 is TGCGCCAGCAGCCGACCTTTCCAAGAGACCCAGTACTTC.

V and J are TRBV7-2 and TRBJ2-2; D is possibly TRBD2 (6 bases). CDR1 SGHTA and CDR2 FQGNSA come from the germline V gene. Between the trimmed V and J ends, which lost 5 bases and 6 bases, there was a span of 10 bases. The CDR3 covers 13 residues. CDR3 protein: CASSGWEAGELFF. CDR3 coding DNA: TGTGCCAGCAGCGGGTGGGAGGCCGGGGAGCTGTTTTTT.

The chain combines TRBV20-1 with TRBJ2-1; tentative D call: TRBD2 (5 bases). V lost 5 bases, J lost 7 bases, and 27 bases lay in between. This CDR3 region has 17 residues. Germline V gives CDR1 DFQATT, CDR2 SNEGSKA (reference sequence). The CDR3 DNA is TGCAGTGCTCGTCACCTGCGGCTAAGCGGTATTAGAAATGAGCAGTTCTTC. Its protein product is CSARHLRLSGIRNEQFF.

In its sample, this clonotype was seen a few times. The chain joins TRBV20-1 to TRBJ1-2; D is ambiguous. The germline V gene has CDR1 DFQATT and CDR2 SNEGSKA (reference sequence). This CDR3 comprises 17 residues. V lost 3 bases, J lost 3 bases, and 23 bases lay in between. The CDR3 sequence: CSARPARIVLVDYGYTF. Written as DNA, the CDR3 is TGCAGTGCTAGGCCTGCACGGATAGTTCTTGTAGACTATGGCTACACCTTC.

Only a few counts were recorded for this clonotype. The chain recombines TRBV5-1 with TRBJ2-3; D possibly corresponds to TRBD2 (6 bases). V was trimmed by 4 bases and J by 1 base, leaving 10 bases between them. Germline lookup yields CDR1 SGHRS and CDR2 YFSETQ. The CDR3 contains 14 residues. CDR3 nucleotide sequence: TGCGCCAGCAGCGTCCCTAGCGGCACAGATACGCAGTATTTT. Amino acid sequence: CASSVPSGTDTQYF. The entire variable domain, with the rest obtained from reference TRBV5-1 and TRBJ2-3, is as follows: KAGVTQTPRYLIKTRGQQVTLSCSPISGHRSVSWYQQTPGQGLQFLFEYFSETQRNKGNFPGRFSGRQFSNSRSEMNVSTLELGDSALYLCASSVPSGTDTQYFGPGTRLTVL.

The V and J genes are TRBV18 and TRBJ2-7; D tentatively fits TRBD1 or TRBD2 (6 bases each). The germline V and J ends were trimmed by 1 base and 5 bases, with 12 bases remaining between them. Germline CDR1 is KGHSH and CDR2 is LQKENI. This CDR3 has 14 residues. The CDR3 coding sequence is TGTGCCAGCTCACCACTACAGGGAGGTGACGAGCAGTACTTC. Protein: CASSPLQGGDEQYF.

In its sample, this clonotype was seen many times. The rearrangement links TRBV20-1 to TRBJ2-3; 7 nucleotides line up with TRBD2. CDR3 length: 15 residues. The junction had 8 bases not matched to a gene; V was cut back by 5 bases and J by 0 bases. The germline CDR1 and CDR2 sequences are DFQATT and SNEGSKA (reference sequence). In DNA form, the CDR3 reads TGCAGTGCTCGGAGGGAGGGTTCTAGCACAGATACGCAGTATTTT. Amino acids: CSARREGSSTDTQYF.

The chain employs TRBV6-2 or TRBV6-3 and TRBJ2-7; 8 bases fit TRBD2. V shed 7 bases, J shed 5 bases, and the junction held 16 bases outside the gene matches. CDR1 is MNHEY, CDR2 SVGEGT, per germline. This CDR3 region has 16 residues. CDR3 bases: TGTGCCAGCACTCCACGCCTTCCGGGACTAGTACACGAGCAGTACTTC. Encoded protein: CASTPRLPGLVHEQYF.

The chain combines TRBV10-3 with TRBJ2-7, with no clear D. Germline-derived CDR1 and CDR2 are ENHRY and SYGVKD. Trimming shortened V by 0 bases and J by 6 bases, and 12 bases separated the two germline ends. The CDR3 runs to 14 residues. The CDR3 loop reads CAISESRDSSEQYF. For the CDR3, the DNA is TGTGCCATCAGTGAGTCGAGAGACTCCAGCGAGCAGTACTTC.

The chain employs TRBV3-1 and TRBJ2-3; 12 nucleotides line up with TRBD2. The junction had 5 bases not matched to a gene; V was cut back by 7 bases and J by 3 bases. The germline CDR1 and CDR2 sequences are LGHDT and YNNKEL (reference sequence). The CDR3 totals 15 residues. CDR3 DNA: TGTGCCAGCACCAAGACTAGCGGGAGAACAGATACGCAGTATTTT. Amino acids: CASTKTSGRTDTQYF.

The chain is built from TRBV4-3 and TRBJ2-5, with D perhaps TRBD2 (6 bases). This CDR3 comprises 17 residues. With 4 bases removed from V and 6 bases from J, the gap between germline ends came to 24 bases. The germline CDR1 and CDR2 sequences are LGHNA and YSLEER. The CDR3 DNA reads as TGCGCCAGCAGCCCAAGGGCCGGGAGCTGGTCTTTACAGACCCAGTACTTC. This codes for CASSPRAGSWSLQTQYF.

The V call is TRBV7-2, the J call TRBJ2-3; D possibly corresponds to TRBD1 (6 bases). The germline gives CDR1 SGHTA, CDR2 FQGNSA. Trimming took off 4 bases at V and 9 bases at J, with 20 bases between the two ends. The length of the CDR3 is 15 residues. CDR3 in DNA: TGTGCCAGCAGCTCATCGTCTTACCTGGGGACAACGCAGTATTTT. It is translated as CASSSSSYLGTTQYF. The complete variable domain, with remaining parts taken from reference TRBV7-2 and TRBJ2-3, reads GAGVSQSPSNKVTEKGKDVELRCDPISGHTALYWYRQSLGQGLEFLIYFQGNSAPDKSGLPSDRFSAERTGGSVSTLTIQRTQQEDSAVYLCASSSSSYLGTTQYFGPGTRLTVL.